Listed here are 27 T cell receptor beta chains from one sample, sequenced in a study of blood T cell repertoires in COVID-19. Some clones are missing from TCRdb's copy, which holds only in-frame ones; the method was immunoSEQ multiplex PCR. Altogether around 55,000 clones are present, 85% to 90% being singletons, with the ten largest covering under 1.5%. What was sequenced was peripheral blood. These receptors originate from a man in his sixties with acute or convalescent COVID-19.

The V gene is TRBV7-2, the J gene TRBJ1-1; D may be TRBD1 (6 bases). From germline, CDR1 is SGHTA and CDR2 FQGNSA. Trimming took off 6 bases at V and 0 bases at J, with 11 bases between the two ends. This CDR3 comprises 14 residues. The CDR3 region is CASRKQGVNTEAFF. CDR3 sequence (DNA): TGTGCCAGCAGGAAACAGGGCGTGAACACTGAAGCTTTCTTT.

The chain employs TRBV6-5 and TRBJ2-2; TRBD1 might be the D (5 bases). CDR1 and CDR2 from the germline V gene are MNHEY and SVGAGI. There are 12 residues in the CDR3. V was shortened by 8 bases and J by 4 bases, with 8 bases between the two germline ends. CDR3 DNA sequence: TGTGCCAGCCAGGGTCGCACCGGGGAGCTGTTTTTT. Its translation is CASQGRTGELFF.

The J gene is TRBJ1-5, the V gene TRBV7-2; D may be TRBD1 (6 bases). Germline loops: CDR1 SGHTA, CDR2 FQGNSA. CDR3 length equals 14 residues. V was shortened by 3 bases and J by 6 bases, with 12 bases between the two germline ends. The CDR3 DNA sequence: TGTGCCAGCAGCTTGGACAGTAACACTCAGCCCCAGCATTTT. This sequence encodes CASSLDSNTQPQHF.

The V gene is TRBV20-1, the J gene TRBJ1-2; the D is unclear. The germline V gene has CDR1 DFQATT and CDR2 SNEGSKA (reference sequence). V was trimmed by 8 bases and J by 0 bases, leaving 7 bases between them. This CDR3 comprises 11 residues. CDR3 nucleotides: TGCAGTACAGCTTCTAACTATGGCTACACCTTC. Its protein product is CSTASNYGYTF.

Here the CDR3 reads CASTAAEERTDTQYF. CDR3 coding DNA: TGTGCTAGTACGGCGGCGGAGGAACGCACAGATACGCAGTATTTT. The chain uses TRBV12-5 and TRBJ2-3, with D perhaps matching TRBD2 (5 bases). CDR1 is LGHNT, CDR2 FRNRAP, per germline. The CDR3 runs 15 residues. The V end lost 8 bases, the J end lost 1 base, and 16 bases lay between the germline ends.

The gene calls are TRBV23-1 and TRBJ1-6, with D tentatively TRBD1 (6 bases). TRBV23-1 is given ORF status, its function remaining uncertain. The CDR3 totals 15 residues. Trimming cost V 5 bases and J 8 bases, with 16 bases left between them. The chain's CDR3 is CASSYPTGCHSPLHF. Written as DNA, the CDR3 is TGCGCCAGCAGTTACCCTACAGGGTGTCATTCACCCCTCCACTTT.

The CDR3 region has the DNA TGCGCCAGCAGCTTGGGTGTTGCTCGGACTAACCGCTCCTACGAGCAGTACTTC. The encoded protein is CASSLGVARTNRSYEQYF. This chain connects TRBV5-1 to TRBJ2-7, with D maybe TRBD2 (6 bases). CDR1 and CDR2 (germline): SGHRS, YFSETQ. CDR3 length: 18 amino acids. The V end was cut by 0 bases, the J end by 0 bases, with 19 bases between.

This chain joins TRBV13 and TRBJ1-2, with TRBD1 identical over 7 bases. Per germline, CDR1 PRHDT and CDR2 FYEKMQ (reference sequence). V trimming: 5 bases; J trimming: 2 bases; junction bases outside the gene matches: 2. The CDR3 has 13 residues. CDR3 residues: CASSPGQNYGYTF. CDR3 sequence (DNA): TGTGCCAGCAGCCCGGGACAGAACTATGGCTACACCTTC.

The CDR3 nucleotides are TGCGCCAGCAGCCCGGGGACTAGCGGGAGGGGGCAAGAGACCCAGTACTTC. This gives the protein CASSPGTSGRGQETQYF. The J gene is TRBJ2-5, the V gene TRBV5-1, with 16 bases aligning to TRBD2. Looked up from germline, CDR1 is SGHRS and CDR2 is YFSETQ. J lost 2 bases, V lost 4 bases, and 5 bases had no gene match. The CDR3 runs 17 residues.

V usage is TRBV19 and J usage is TRBJ1-1; D is perhaps TRBD1 (6 bases). Trimming cost V 9 bases and J 4 bases, with 18 bases left between them. The CDR3 loop spans 14 amino acids. CDR1 is LNHDA, CDR2 SQIVND, per germline (reference sequence). CDR3 DNA sequence: TGTGCCAGCAGAGGGGGGGCCGGGGGCACTGAAGCTTTCTTT. The encoded protein is CASRGGAGGTEAFF.

The rearrangement uses TRBV18 and TRBJ1-6, with 9 bases that match TRBD1. Germline-derived CDR1 and CDR2 are KGHSH and LQKENI. V gave up 3 bases and J gave up 0 bases; unmatched junction bases: 6. The CDR3 length is 18 residues. This chain's CDR3 is CASSPGTGRSSYNSPLHF. The CDR3 bases are TGTGCCAGCTCACCTGGGACAGGGCGTAGCTCCTATAATTCACCCCTCCACTTT.

This chain uses TRBV23-1 with TRBJ2-1; tentative D call: TRBD1 (6 bases). TRBV23-1 is filed as an ORF, its function uncertain. The CDR3 length is 14 residues. Trimming pared 3 bases from V and 7 bases from J, leaving 13 bases between. The CDR3 coding sequence is TGCGCCAGCAGTCATCGGACAGCCGGTAATGAGCAGTTCTTC. Its translation is CASSHRTAGNEQFF.

The V and J genes are TRBV4-3 and TRBJ2-3; 7 positions agree with TRBD2. The length of the CDR3 is 17 residues. J lost 4 bases, V lost 1 base, and 11 bases had no gene match. Germline values: CDR1 LGHNA, CDR2 YSLEER. The CDR3 here is CASSQGIGGSASDTQYF. The CDR3 region has the DNA TGCGCCAGCAGCCAAGGAATTGGCGGGAGCGCCTCAGATACGCAGTATTTT.

This clone was observed a few times. The gene calls are TRBV6-2 or TRBV6-3 and TRBJ2-4, with D perhaps matching TRBD2 (6 bases). V was clipped by 0 bases and J by 9 bases, with 6 bases between them. CDR3 length equals 12 residues. The germline gives CDR1 MNHEY, CDR2 SVGEGT. CDR3 region: CASSYSSGIQYF. CDR3 coding DNA: TGTGCCAGCAGTTACTCTAGCGGCATTCAGTACTTC.

The gene calls are TRBV19 and TRBJ1-1; D is ambiguous. In germline, CDR1 is LNHDA, CDR2 SQIVND (reference sequence). Trimming cost V 2 bases and J 1 base, with 8 bases left between them. The CDR3 runs to 14 residues. Written as DNA, the CDR3 is TGTGCCAGTAGTATAAGGCGCGGGAACACTGAAGCTTTCTTT. Amino acid sequence: CASSIRRGNTEAFF.

The chain uses TRBV9 and TRBJ1-1; TRBD1 is a possible D gene (6 bases). Per the germline V gene, CDR1 is SGDLS and CDR2 is YYNGEE. Trimming cost V 3 bases and J 8 bases, with 17 bases left between them. CDR3 size: 14 residues. In DNA form, the CDR3 reads TGTGCCAGCAGCGGAGGTCAGGGGCCCACCGAAGCTTTCTTT. This encodes CASSGGQGPTEAFF.

This chain uses TRBV19 with TRBJ1-4; D is undetermined. This CDR3 is built from 16 residues. V was shortened by 3 bases and J by 3 bases, with 14 bases between the two germline ends. CDR1 is LNHDA, CDR2 SQIVND, per germline (reference sequence). The CDR3 region has the DNA TGTGCCAGTAGTATGGGGAGCTCTGGGTCTAATGAAAAACTGTTTTTT. Its protein product is CASSMGSSGSNEKLFF.

The chain uses TRBV3-1 (or the pseudogene TRBV3-2) and TRBJ2-5, with a tentative D call TRBD1 (5 bases). CDR3 length: 15 residues. The germline V and J ends were trimmed by 0 bases and 1 base, with 9 bases remaining between them. CDR1 is LGHDT and CDR2 is YNNKEL in the germline V gene (reference sequence). The CDR3 reads CASSQDVGPQETQYF. CDR3 DNA sequence: TGTGCCAGCAGCCAAGACGTGGGGCCCCAAGAGACCCAGTACTTC.

V and J are TRBV15 and TRBJ2-5; D is undetermined. The V end lost 3 bases, the J end lost 1 base, and 9 bases lay between the germline ends. Per germline, CDR1 LNHNV and CDR2 YYDKDF (reference sequence). The CDR3 has 14 residues. CDR3 sequence: CATSRRQPQETQYF. Here the CDR3 DNA reads TGTGCCACCAGCAGGCGGCAGCCCCAAGAGACCCAGTACTTC. Looking up the rest from reference TRBV15 and TRBJ2-5 gives the full variable domain: DAMVIQNPRYQVTQFGKPVTLSCSQTLNHNVMYWYQQKSSQAPKLLFHYYDKDFNNEADTPDNFQSRRPNTSFCFLDIRSPGLGDTAMYLCATSRRQPQETQYFGPGTRLLVL.

This clone was counted a single time. The chain combines TRBV3-1 (or the pseudogene TRBV3-2) with TRBJ2-7; TRBD2 matches at 11 bases. Germline V lookup: CDR1 LGHDT, CDR2 YNNKEL (reference sequence). CDR3 length: 14 residues. The V gene end was trimmed by 6 bases and the J gene end by 2 bases; junction bases not matched to a gene: 3. In nucleotides, the CDR3 is TGTGCCAGCAGAGGGACTAGCGGAACCTACGAGCAGTACTTC. Translating gives CASRGTSGTYEQYF.

CDR3 region: CASSSQGLGGYTF. The CDR3 nucleotides read TGTGCCAGCAGTTCCCAGGGGTTGGGTGGCTACACCTTC. The V call is TRBV6-5, the J call TRBJ1-2; D is possibly TRBD1 (6 bases). Germline values: CDR1 MNHEY, CDR2 SVGAGI. With 4 bases removed from V and 7 bases from J, the gap between germline ends came to 13 bases. The CDR3 totals 13 residues.

In its sample, this clone was seen once. CDR3 sequence reads: CASSQRTGTGATNEKLFF. CDR3 sequence (DNA): TGCGCCAGCAGCCAACGCACCGGGACAGGCGCAACTAATGAAAAACTGTTTTTT. The rearrangement uses TRBV4-3 and TRBJ1-4; 8 bases fit TRBD1. Germline CDR1 is LGHNA and CDR2 is YSLEER. This CDR3 contains 18 residues. The V and J ends lost 2 bases and 0 bases, in that order; junction bases with no gene match: 8.

The chain's CDR3 is CASSDSADDEPLHF. In DNA, the CDR3 is TGTGCCAGCAGTGATAGCGCGGACGATGAACCCCTCCACTTT. The chain is built from TRBV25-1 and TRBJ1-6, with D unclear. The length of the CDR3 is 14 residues. Trimming took 3 bases from V and 12 from J, leaving 15 bases between them. Germline lookup yields CDR1 MGHDK and CDR2 SYGVNS.

This clone appeared once. The chain is built from TRBV5-4 and TRBJ2-1, with TRBD1 matching over 9 bases. This CDR3 has 15 amino acids. The germline CDR1 and CDR2 sequences are SGHNT and YYREEE (reference sequence). Unmatched junction bases numbered 7, after V lost 5 bases and J lost 4 bases. The CDR3 region is CASRSWGTGYNEQFF. DNA for the CDR3: TGTGCCAGCAGATCCTGGGGGACAGGGTACAATGAGCAGTTCTTC. Filled out from reference TRBV5-4 and TRBJ2-1, the complete variable domain reads ETGVTQSPTHLIKTRGQQVTLRCSSQSGHNTVSWYQQALGQGPQFIFQYYREEENGRGNFPPRFSGLQFPNYSSELNVNALELDDSALYLCASRSWGTGYNEQFFGPGTRLTVL.

The chain uses TRBV28 and TRBJ1-3, with TRBD1 identical over 9 bases. CDR1 and CDR2 from the germline V gene are MDHEN and SYDVKM. The CDR3 runs to 15 residues. V shed 7 bases, J shed 2 bases, and the junction held 6 bases outside the gene matches. Written as DNA, the CDR3 is TGTGCCAGCACCCTTGGGACAGGGCCTGGAAACACCATATATTTT. This gives the protein CASTLGTGPGNTIYF.

V is TRBV7-9 and J is TRBJ1-4; 10 bases are shared with TRBD1. The V and J ends lost 4 bases and 8 bases, in that order; junction bases with no gene match: 7. Germline CDR1 SEHNR, CDR2 FQNEAQ (reference sequence). This CDR3 is built from 15 residues. CDR3 in DNA: TGTGCCAGCAGCTCCGGACAGGGGGGAACGGAAAAACTGTTTTTT. This sequence encodes CASSSGQGGTEKLFF.

This clone was seen a few times. The CDR3 coding sequence is TGTGCCAGTGGACAGTATGGCGCTGAAGCTTTCTTT. Translation: CASGQYGAEAFF. This chain links TRBV3-1 (or the pseudogene TRBV3-2) with TRBJ1-1; D is possibly TRBD1 (6 bases). Germline values: CDR1 LGHDT, CDR2 YNNKEL (reference sequence). CDR3 length: 12 residues. V was clipped by 9 bases and J by 6 bases, with 14 bases between them.